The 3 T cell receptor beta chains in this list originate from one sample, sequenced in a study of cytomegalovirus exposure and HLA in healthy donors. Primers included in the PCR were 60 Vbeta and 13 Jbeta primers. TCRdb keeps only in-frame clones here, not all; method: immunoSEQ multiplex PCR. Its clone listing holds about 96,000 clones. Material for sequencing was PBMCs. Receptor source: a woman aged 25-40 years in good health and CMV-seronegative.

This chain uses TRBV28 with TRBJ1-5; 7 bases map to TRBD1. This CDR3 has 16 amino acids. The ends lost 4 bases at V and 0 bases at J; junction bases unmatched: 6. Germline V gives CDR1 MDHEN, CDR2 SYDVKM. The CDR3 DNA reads TGTGCCAGCAGTTGGGACAGTCGACTTAGCAATCAGCCCCAGCATTTT. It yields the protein CASSWDSRLSNQPQHF.

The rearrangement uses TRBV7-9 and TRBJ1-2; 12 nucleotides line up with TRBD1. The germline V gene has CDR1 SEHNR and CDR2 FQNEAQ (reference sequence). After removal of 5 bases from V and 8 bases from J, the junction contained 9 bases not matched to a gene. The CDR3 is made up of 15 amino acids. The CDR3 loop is CASSRDRGRRRGYTF. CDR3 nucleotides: TGTGCCAGCAGCAGGGACAGGGGGCGTCGGCGGGGCTACACCTTC. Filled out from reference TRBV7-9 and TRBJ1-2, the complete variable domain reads DTGVSQNPRHKITKRGQNVTFRCDPISEHNRLYWYRQTLGQGPEFLTYFQNEAQLEKSRLLSDRFSAERPKGSFSTLEIQRTEQGDSAMYLCASSRDRGRRRGYTFGSGTRLTVV.

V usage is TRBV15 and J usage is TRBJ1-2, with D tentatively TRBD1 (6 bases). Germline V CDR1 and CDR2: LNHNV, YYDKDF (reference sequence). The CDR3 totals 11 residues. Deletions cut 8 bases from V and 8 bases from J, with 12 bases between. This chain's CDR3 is CATGGRWGYTF. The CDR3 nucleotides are TGTGCCACCGGGGGCCGTTGGGGCTACACCTTC.